The rows below give T cell receptor beta chains drawn from one sample of a study of T cell responses to AZD1222 COVID-19 vaccine. The table came from immunoSEQ multiplex PCR; TCRdb's copy has only in-frame clones and leaves some out. This table has tens of thousands of clones, about 93% appearing once. The sequencing here drew on peripheral blood, taken on day 0 of MenACWY control vaccination. These receptors were taken from an adult in good health. Each CDR3 is given with its conserved first and last residue. Each record gives: V gene, clone size, J gene, D gene, CDR3 DNA, CDR3 protein. D genes are given only for firm matches. For some rows the clone size is stated as once, few or many, or as a class when expanded; others skip it.

V gene: TRBV9
clone size: NA
J gene: TRBJ2-1
D gene: NA
CDR3 DNA: TGTGCCAGCAGCGTAGCACGGGTGGCCGTGAACAATGAGCAGTTCTTC
CDR3 protein: CASSVARVAVNNEQFF

V gene: TRBV27
clone size: NA
J gene: TRBJ1-1
D gene: NA
CDR3 DNA: TGTGCCAGCAGCTTCGGGGGGCAGAGGAACACTGAAGCTTTCTTT
CDR3 protein: CASSFGGQRNTEAFF

V gene: TRBV19
clone size: NA
J gene: TRBJ1-1
D gene: NA
CDR3 DNA: TGTGCCAGTAGTATAACGGCGGGGGATACGAACACTGAAGCTTTCTTT
CDR3 protein: CASSITAGDTNTEAFF

V gene: TRBV28
clone size: NA
J gene: TRBJ1-2
D gene: NA
CDR3 DNA: TGTGCCAGCAGTTTAGGGGTAGGACATGGCTACACCTTC
CDR3 protein: CASSLGVGHGYTF

V gene: TRBV15
clone size: NA
J gene: TRBJ1-2
D gene: NA
CDR3 DNA: TGTGCCACCAGCATTGCTACGGGGGGTCATGGCTACACCTTC
CDR3 protein: CATSIATGGHGYTF

V gene: TRBV29-1
clone size: NA
J gene: TRBJ1-2
D gene: NA
CDR3 DNA: TGCAGCGTTGAAGAGGGAAACGCTAACTATGGCTACACCTTC
CDR3 protein: CSVEEGNANYGYTF

V gene: TRBV28
clone size: NA
J gene: TRBJ1-2
D gene: TRBD1
CDR3 DNA: TGTGCCAGCAGTTCGGGACAGTCAACTAACTATGGCTACACCTTC
CDR3 protein: CASSSGQSTNYGYTF

V gene: TRBV5-5
clone size: NA
J gene: TRBJ2-1
D gene: NA
CDR3 DNA: TGTGCCAGCAGCTTGTACGGGAATGAGCAGTTCTTC
CDR3 protein: CASSLYGNEQFF

V gene: TRBV10-3
clone size: NA
J gene: TRBJ1-1
D gene: NA
CDR3 DNA: TGTGCCATCAGTGAGGGACAGTCGAACACTGAAGCTTTCTTT
CDR3 protein: CAISEGQSNTEAFF

V gene: TRBV19
clone size: NA
J gene: TRBJ2-7
D gene: TRBD1
CDR3 DNA: TGTGCCAGTACCTTCGGGACAGGGGCTTACGAGCAGTACTTC
CDR3 protein: CASTFGTGAYEQYF

V gene: TRBV5-8
clone size: NA
J gene: TRBJ1-2
D gene: NA
CDR3 DNA: TGTGCCAGCAGCTTGGATGGTACAGGGAGGGGGTACACCTTC
CDR3 protein: CASSLDGTGRGYTF

V gene: TRBV4-3
clone size: NA
J gene: TRBJ2-2
D gene: NA
CDR3 DNA: TGCGCCAGCAGCCAAGGGGGGACCAACACCGGGGAGCTGTTTTTT
CDR3 protein: CASSQGGTNTGELFF

V gene: TRBV2
clone size: once
J gene: TRBJ2-5
D gene: TRBD2
CDR3 DNA: TGTGCCAGCGGGATGGGGGGGCAAGAGACCCAGTACTTC
CDR3 protein: CASGMGGQETQYF

V gene: TRBV5-1
clone size: NA
J gene: TRBJ1-3
D gene: NA
CDR3 DNA: TGCGCCAGCAGCTTCGGCGGAGAAAACACCATATATTTT
CDR3 protein: CASSFGGENTIYF

V gene: TRBV7-3
clone size: NA
J gene: TRBJ2-1
D gene: TRBD2
CDR3 DNA: TGTGCCAGCAGCTTGGCGGGAGTATACAATGAGCAGTTCTTC
CDR3 protein: CASSLAGVYNEQFF

V gene: TRBV19
clone size: NA
J gene: TRBJ1-6
D gene: NA
CDR3 DNA: TGTGCCAGTAGTCAAGGGGGAAATTCACCCCTCCACTTT
CDR3 protein: CASSQGGNSPLHF

V gene: TRBV3-1/TRBV3-2
clone size: NA
J gene: TRBJ2-5
D gene: NA
CDR3 DNA: TGTGCCACTCAGATGTGGCCACAAGAGACCCAGTACTTC
CDR3 protein: CATQMWPQETQYF

V gene: TRBV6-1
clone size: NA
J gene: TRBJ1-5
D gene: NA
CDR3 DNA: TGTGCCAGCAGTGAAGTGCCAGTTCAGCCCCAGCATTTT
CDR3 protein: CASSEVPVQPQHF

V gene: TRBV12-3/TRBV12-4
clone size: NA
J gene: TRBJ2-2
D gene: NA
CDR3 DNA: TGTGCCAGCAGTTTCGGGGAGTCCGGGGAGCTGTTTTTT
CDR3 protein: CASSFGESGELFF

V gene: TRBV19
clone size: NA
J gene: TRBJ1-1
D gene: NA
CDR3 DNA: TGTGCCAGTAGTATAGAAAGCACTGAAGCTTTCTTT
CDR3 protein: CASSIESTEAFF

V gene: TRBV6-5
clone size: NA
J gene: TRBJ1-1
D gene: NA
CDR3 DNA: TGTGCCAGCAGTCCCAATAAGAACACTGAAGCTTTCTTT
CDR3 protein: CASSPNKNTEAFF

V gene: TRBV4-3
clone size: few
J gene: TRBJ2-3
D gene: NA
CDR3 DNA: TGCGCCAGCAGCCAAGATCAGAGGACTCCAGGGGATACGCAGTATTTT
CDR3 protein: CASSQDQRTPGDTQYF

V gene: TRBV20-1
clone size: NA
J gene: TRBJ2-1
D gene: NA
CDR3 DNA: TGCAGTGCTAGTGATCGGGCTCTCTCCTACAATGAGCAGTTCTTC
CDR3 protein: CSASDRALSYNEQFF